This T cell receptor (beta chain) is drawn from a study of cytomegalovirus exposure and HLA in healthy donors. Findings of the study overall: TCR clusters originating in the first cohort tended to co-occur in the approximately 130 validation repertoires, according to a later analysis. Rare TCR sequences dominated, though some public TCRs recurred in many donors. The authors enumerated 150 to 200 TCR beta chains as linked to cytomegalovirus.

Separate from the roughly 720-subject first cohort, the approximately 120-subject validation cohort was the one that the donors belonged to. A word on this clone: What it binds is not known.

Sequencing used immunoSEQ multiplex PCR; TCRdb keeps in-frame clones, though not all of them. This table has almost 70,000 clones, 96% appearing once. The CDR3 loop spans 15 amino acids. The V gene's germline CDR1 is SGHNT and CDR2 YYREEE (reference sequence). V lost 4 bases to trimming and J lost 2 bases; unmatched junction nucleotides: 3. The specimen sequenced was PBMCs. The rearrangement links TRBV5-4 to TRBJ2-3, with TRBD2 identical over 11 bases. The TCR originated in a woman between 18 and 30 years old in good health and CMV-seropositive. CDR3 residues: CASSRTSGYTDTQYF. CDR3 in DNA: TGTGCCAGCAGCCGGACTAGCGGGTACACAGATACGCAGTATTTT.